What follows describes a single T cell receptor beta chain. The antigen is not known. The data originate from a study of post-analysis software for immune sequencing data. Overall study findings and caveats: The study found TRBV5-6, TRBV5-1 and TRBV20-1 among about five TRBV segments more frequent in patients than controls.

The V and J ends lost 3 bases and 0 bases, in that order; junction bases with no gene match: 13. The CDR3 covers 18 residues. The germline CDR1 and CDR2 sequences are SNHLY and FYNNEI. Presence of unique molecular identifiers characterized the TCR beta cDNA libraries. TCRdb re-called the PCR reads with MiXCR, one entry per CDR3 protein. The repertoire holds a few hundred thousand distinct CDR3 sequences, with less than 40% as singletons. This clonotype was sampled from a girl aged 2 to 10 with multiple sclerosis. This chain uses TRBV2 with TRBJ2-7; 8 bases are a match to TRBD2. The sample comprised blood. The CDR3 reads CASSEAPSGSHLSYEQYF. CDR3 DNA: TGTGCCAGCAGTGAGGCCCCCAGCGGGAGCCATCTCTCCTACGAGCAGTACTTC.